The clone carrying this T cell receptor beta chain was seen at least ten times. Its antigen is currently unknown. This CDR3 has 12 amino acids. Per the germline V gene, CDR1 is MNHNY and CDR2 is SVGAGI (reference sequence). The V segment lost 4 bases and the J segment 6 bases; nucleotides outside the gene matches: 2. TCRdb reanalysed the multiplex PCR reads using MiXCR and keeps one entry per CDR3 protein. The sample includes around 140,000 distinct CDR3 sequences, about 33% of them seen just once. Axillary draining lymph nodes of breast cancer patients supplied the node samples. This specimen comes from a study of breast tumors, draining lymph nodes, adjacent tissues. Notes on the study in general: Tumors had less TCR diversity than lymph nodes, more than nontumor tissue. Data only fit, rather than demonstrated, lymph node origin of most tumor T cells. Most tumor T cells seemingly derive from lymph node, then expand in tumor. Compared with basal-like, luminal-like tumors shared significantly more repertoire with nontumor tissue.

This clonotype was obtained from a female donor with breast cancer. Some clones in this sample may be carry-over from other donors' samples. Sequenced input: axillary lymph node tissue. V is TRBV6-6 and J is TRBJ2-7; 8 positions agree with TRBD1. As DNA, the CDR3 is TGTGCCAGCAGTTTGACAGGGGCCGAGCAGTACGTC. It yields the protein CASSLTGAEQYV.